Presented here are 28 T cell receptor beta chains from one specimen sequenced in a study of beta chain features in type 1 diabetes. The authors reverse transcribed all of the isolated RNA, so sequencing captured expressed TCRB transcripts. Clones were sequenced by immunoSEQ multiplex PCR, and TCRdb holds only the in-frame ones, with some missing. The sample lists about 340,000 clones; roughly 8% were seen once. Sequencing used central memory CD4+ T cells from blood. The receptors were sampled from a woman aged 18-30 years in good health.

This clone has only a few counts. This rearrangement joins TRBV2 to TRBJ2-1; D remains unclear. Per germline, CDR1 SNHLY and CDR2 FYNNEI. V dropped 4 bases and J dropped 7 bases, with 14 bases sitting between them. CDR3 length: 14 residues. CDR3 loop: CASSGNFGENEQFF. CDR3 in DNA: TGTGCCAGCAGTGGGAACTTTGGTGAGAATGAGCAGTTCTTC.

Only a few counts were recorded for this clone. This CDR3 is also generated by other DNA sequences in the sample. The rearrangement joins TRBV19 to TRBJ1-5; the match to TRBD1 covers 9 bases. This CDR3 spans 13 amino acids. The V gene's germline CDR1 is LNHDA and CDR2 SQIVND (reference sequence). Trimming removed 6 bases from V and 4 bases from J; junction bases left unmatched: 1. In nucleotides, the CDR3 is TGTGCCAGTAGCGGGACAGGGAATCAGCCCCAGCATTTT. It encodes CASSGTGNQPQHF.

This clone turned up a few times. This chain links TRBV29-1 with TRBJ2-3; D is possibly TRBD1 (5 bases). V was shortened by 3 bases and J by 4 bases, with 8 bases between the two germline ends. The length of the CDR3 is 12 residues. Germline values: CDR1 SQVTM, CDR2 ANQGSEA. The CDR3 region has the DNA TGCAGCGTTGACCAGGGTGCAGATACGCAGTATTTT. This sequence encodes CSVDQGADTQYF.

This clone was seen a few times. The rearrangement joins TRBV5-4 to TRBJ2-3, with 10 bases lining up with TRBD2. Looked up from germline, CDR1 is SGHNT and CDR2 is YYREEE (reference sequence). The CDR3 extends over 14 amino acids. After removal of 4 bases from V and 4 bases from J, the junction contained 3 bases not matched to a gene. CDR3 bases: TGTGCCAGCAGCCCTAGCGGGAGCGCAGATACGCAGTATTTT. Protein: CASSPSGSADTQYF.

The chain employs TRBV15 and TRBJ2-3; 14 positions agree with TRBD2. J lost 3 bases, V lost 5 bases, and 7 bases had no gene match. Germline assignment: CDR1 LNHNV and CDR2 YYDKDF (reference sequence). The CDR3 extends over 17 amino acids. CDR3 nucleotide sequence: TGTGCCACCAGCGGGGGACTAGCGGGAGTTTCTACAGATACGCAGTATTTT. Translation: CATSGGLAGVSTDTQYF.

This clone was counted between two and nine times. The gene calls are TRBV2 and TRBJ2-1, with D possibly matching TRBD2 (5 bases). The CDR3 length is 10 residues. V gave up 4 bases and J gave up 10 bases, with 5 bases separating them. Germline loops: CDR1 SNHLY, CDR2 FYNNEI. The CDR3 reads CASSAGEQFF. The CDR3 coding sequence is TGTGCCAGCAGTGCGGGAGAGCAGTTCTTC.

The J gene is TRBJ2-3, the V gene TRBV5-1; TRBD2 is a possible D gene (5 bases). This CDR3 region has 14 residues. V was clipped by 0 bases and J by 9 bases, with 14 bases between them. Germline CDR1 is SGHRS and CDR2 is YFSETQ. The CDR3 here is CASSLGTDLRTQYF. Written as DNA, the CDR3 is TGCGCCAGCAGCTTGGGGACTGACTTGAGGACGCAGTATTTT.

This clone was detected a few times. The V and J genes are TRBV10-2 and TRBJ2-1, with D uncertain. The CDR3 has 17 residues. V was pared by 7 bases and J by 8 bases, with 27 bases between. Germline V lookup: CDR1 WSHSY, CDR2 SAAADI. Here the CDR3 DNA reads TGCGCCAGCAAAACGATTGGCCGGGCCCCAGGTTCAGATGAGCAGTTCTTC. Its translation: CASKTIGRAPGSDEQFF.

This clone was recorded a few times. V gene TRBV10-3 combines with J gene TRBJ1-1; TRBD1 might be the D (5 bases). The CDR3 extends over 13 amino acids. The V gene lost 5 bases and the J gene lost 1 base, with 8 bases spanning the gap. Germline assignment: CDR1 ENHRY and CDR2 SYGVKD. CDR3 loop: CAISRTGNTEAFF. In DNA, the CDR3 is TGTGCCATCAGTAGAACAGGGAACACTGAAGCTTTCTTT.

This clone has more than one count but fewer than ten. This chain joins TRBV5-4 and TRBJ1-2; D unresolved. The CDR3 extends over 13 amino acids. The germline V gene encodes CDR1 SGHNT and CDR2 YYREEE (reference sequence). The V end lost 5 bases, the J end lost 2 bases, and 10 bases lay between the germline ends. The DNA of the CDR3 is TGTGCCAGCAGGTCGTCCGAAAACTATGGCTACACCTTC. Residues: CASRSSENYGYTF.

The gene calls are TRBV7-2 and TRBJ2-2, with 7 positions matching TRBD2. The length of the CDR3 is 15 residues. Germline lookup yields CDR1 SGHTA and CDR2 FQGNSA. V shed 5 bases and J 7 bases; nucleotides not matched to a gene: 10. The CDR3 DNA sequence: TGTGCCAGCAGCCGCGCCGCGGGAGTGGTCGGGGAGCTGTTTTTT. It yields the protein CASSRAAGVVGELFF.

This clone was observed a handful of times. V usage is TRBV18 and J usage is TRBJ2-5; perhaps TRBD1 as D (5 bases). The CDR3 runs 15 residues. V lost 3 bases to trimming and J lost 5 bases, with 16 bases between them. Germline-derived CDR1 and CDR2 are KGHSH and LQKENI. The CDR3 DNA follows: TGTGCCAGCTCACCTAACCCGACAGTTAGGGAGACCCAGTACTTC. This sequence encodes CASSPNPTVRETQYF.

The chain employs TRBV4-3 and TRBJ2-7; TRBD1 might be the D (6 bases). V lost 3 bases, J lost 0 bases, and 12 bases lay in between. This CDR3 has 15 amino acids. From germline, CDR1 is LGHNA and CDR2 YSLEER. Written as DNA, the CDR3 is TGCGCCAGCAGCCAGGAGATGGACAGCTCCTACGAGCAGTACTTC. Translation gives CASSQEMDSSYEQYF.

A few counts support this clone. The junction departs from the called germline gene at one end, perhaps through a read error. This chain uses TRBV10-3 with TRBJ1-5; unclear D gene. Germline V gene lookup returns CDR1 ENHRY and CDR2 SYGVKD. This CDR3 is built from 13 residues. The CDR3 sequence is CASSSKWDQPQHF. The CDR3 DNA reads TGTGCCAGCAGTTCAAAATGGGATCAGCCCCAGCATTTT.

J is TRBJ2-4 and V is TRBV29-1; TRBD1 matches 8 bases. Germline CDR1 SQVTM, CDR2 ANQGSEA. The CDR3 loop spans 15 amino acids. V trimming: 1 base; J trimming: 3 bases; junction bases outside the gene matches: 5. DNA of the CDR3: TGCAGCGTTGAAGTGTTCAGGGGGCTCAAAAACATTCAGTACTTC. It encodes CSVEVFRGLKNIQYF.

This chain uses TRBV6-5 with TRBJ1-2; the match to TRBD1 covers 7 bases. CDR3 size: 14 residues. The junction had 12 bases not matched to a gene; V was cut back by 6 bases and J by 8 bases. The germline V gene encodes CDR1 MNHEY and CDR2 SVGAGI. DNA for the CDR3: TGTGCCAGCAGCCGCCACGTCACAGGGGAGGGCTACACCTTC. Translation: CASSRHVTGEGYTF.

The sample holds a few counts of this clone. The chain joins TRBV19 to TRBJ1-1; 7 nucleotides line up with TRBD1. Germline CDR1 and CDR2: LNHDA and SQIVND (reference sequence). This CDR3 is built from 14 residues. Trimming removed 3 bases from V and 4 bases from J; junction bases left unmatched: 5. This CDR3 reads CASSISGGGTEAFF. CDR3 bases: TGTGCCAGTAGTATCTCAGGGGGTGGCACTGAAGCTTTCTTT.

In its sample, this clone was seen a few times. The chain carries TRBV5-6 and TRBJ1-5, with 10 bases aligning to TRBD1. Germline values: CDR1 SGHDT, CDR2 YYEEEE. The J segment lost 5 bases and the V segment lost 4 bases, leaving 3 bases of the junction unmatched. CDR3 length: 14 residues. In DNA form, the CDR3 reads TGTGCCAGCAGCCGAGGACAGGGGGATCAGCCCCAGCATTTT. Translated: CASSRGQGDQPQHF. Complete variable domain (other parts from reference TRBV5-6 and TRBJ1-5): DAGVTQSPTHLIKTRGQQVTLRCSPKSGHDTVSWYQQALGQGPQFIFQYYEEEERQRGNFPDRFSGHQFPNYSSELNVNALLLGDSALYLCASSRGQGDQPQHFGDGTRLSIL.

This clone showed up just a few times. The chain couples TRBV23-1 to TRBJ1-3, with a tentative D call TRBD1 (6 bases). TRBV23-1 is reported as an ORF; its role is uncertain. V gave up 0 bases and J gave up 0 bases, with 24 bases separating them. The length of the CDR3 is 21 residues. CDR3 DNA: TGCGCCAGCAGTCAATCGGGGGCGGTGGAAAAGGCGACGAACTCTGGAAACACCATATATTTT. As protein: CASSQSGAVEKATNSGNTIYF.

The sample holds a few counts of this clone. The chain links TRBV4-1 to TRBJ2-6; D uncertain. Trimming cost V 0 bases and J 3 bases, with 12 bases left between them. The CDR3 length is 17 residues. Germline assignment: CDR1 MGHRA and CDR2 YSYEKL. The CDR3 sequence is CASSQDPMVRGANVLTF. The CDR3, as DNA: TGCGCCAGCAGCCAAGATCCGATGGTACGTGGGGCCAACGTCCTGACTTTC.

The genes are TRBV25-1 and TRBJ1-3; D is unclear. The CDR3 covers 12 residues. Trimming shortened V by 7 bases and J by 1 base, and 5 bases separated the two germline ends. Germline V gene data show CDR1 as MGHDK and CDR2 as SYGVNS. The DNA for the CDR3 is TGTGCCAGCATGACGTCTGGAAACACCATATATTTT. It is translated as CASMTSGNTIYF.

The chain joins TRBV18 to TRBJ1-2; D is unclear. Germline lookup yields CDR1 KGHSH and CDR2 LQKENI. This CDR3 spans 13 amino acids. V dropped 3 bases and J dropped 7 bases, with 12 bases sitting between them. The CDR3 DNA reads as TGTGCCAGCTCACCCGCCAGTCTTTCTGGCTACACCTTC. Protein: CASSPASLSGYTF.

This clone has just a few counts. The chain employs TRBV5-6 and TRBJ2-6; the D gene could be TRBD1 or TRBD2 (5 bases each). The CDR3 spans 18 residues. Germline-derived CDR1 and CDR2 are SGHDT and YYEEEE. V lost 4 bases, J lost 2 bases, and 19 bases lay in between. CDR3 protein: CASSPRGAGLAGANVLTF. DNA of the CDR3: TGTGCCAGCAGCCCCAGAGGGGCGGGTCTTGCTGGGGCCAACGTCCTGACTTTC.

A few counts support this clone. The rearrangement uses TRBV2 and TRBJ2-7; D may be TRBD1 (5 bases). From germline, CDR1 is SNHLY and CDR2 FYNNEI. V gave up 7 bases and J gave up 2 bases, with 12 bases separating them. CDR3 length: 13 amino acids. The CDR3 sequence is CASINRQTYEQYF. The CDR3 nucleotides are TGTGCCAGCATAAACAGACAGACCTACGAGCAGTACTTC.

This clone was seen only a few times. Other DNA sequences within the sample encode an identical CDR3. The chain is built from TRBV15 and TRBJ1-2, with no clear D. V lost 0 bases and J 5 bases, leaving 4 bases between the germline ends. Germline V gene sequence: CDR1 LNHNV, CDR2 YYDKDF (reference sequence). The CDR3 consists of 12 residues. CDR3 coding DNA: TGTGCCACCAGCAGAGAAGGGTATGGCTACACCTTC. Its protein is CATSREGYGYTF.

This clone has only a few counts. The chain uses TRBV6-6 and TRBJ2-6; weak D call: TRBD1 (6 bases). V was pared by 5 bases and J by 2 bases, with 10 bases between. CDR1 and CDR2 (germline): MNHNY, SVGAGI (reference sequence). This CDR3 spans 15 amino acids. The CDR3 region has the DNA TGTGCCAGCAGTCCAGGGGCTACTGGGGCCAACGTCCTGACTTTC. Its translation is CASSPGATGANVLTF.

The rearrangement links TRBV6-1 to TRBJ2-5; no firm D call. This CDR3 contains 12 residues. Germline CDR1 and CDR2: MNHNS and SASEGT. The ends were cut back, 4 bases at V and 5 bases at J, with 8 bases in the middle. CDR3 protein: CASSVPWETQYF. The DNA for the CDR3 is TGTGCCAGCAGTGTTCCTTGGGAGACCCAGTACTTC.

The CDR3 nucleotides are TGCGCCAGCAAGTTTGGACAGAGCGGTCAGGCTTTCTTT. It translates to CASKFGQSGQAFF. V is TRBV10-2 and J is TRBJ1-1, with D possibly matching TRBD1 (6 bases). The germline V gene has CDR1 WSHSY and CDR2 SAAADI. CDR3 length: 13 residues. Trimming took off 7 bases at V and 11 bases at J, with 20 bases between the two ends.